The subject of this entry is one T cell receptor (beta chain). Its antigen is unknown. This entry belongs to a study of T cell responses to AZD1222 COVID-19 vaccine. Whole-study results and caveats: Reportedly, nearly half of unique spike TCRs recognized epitopes outside B.1.351/B.1.1.7 mutations. Repertoire sampling happened only post peak T cell response. Clonal diversity may have been underestimated in mostly white British donors. Spike-specific TCRs gained breadth and depth after people received two AZD1222 doses.

This CDR3 is built from 15 residues. The ends were cut back, 2 bases at V and 2 bases at J, with 11 bases in the middle. Per germline, CDR1 ENHRY and CDR2 SYGVKD. Method: immunoSEQ multiplex PCR; TCRdb's copy keeps in-frame clones and lacks some. The sample lists more than 110,000 clones; around 92% were seen once. Sequenced here: peripheral blood, sampled 28 days after the second AZD1222 dose. The chain combines TRBV10-3 with TRBJ2-3; a weak D match, TRBD1 (6 bases). This receptor was taken from an adult who received the AZD1222 COVID-19 vaccine. The CDR3 bases are TGTGCCATCAGTGAGGAAAACAGGGTCACAGATACGCAGTATTTT. Translated: CAISEENRVTDTQYF.